This T cell receptor (beta chain) appears in the sequencing data of a study of post-analysis software for immune sequencing data (dated by TCRdb to the mid-2010s). Turning to the overall study: Recorded disease courses included relapsing-remitting, secondary progressive and progressive-relapsing multiple sclerosis, with some patients lacking subtype annotation. The patient repertoires were compared against fewer than twelve previously published healthy control repertoires obtained from donors aged 6 to 25 years. A subset of samples was prepared in parallel using single-end sample barcoding, then pooled and co-amplified after Illumina adapter ligation.

The library was generated by PCR. Sequencer: Illumina HiSeq 2500. To reduce PCR and sequencing biases, unique molecular identifiers were built into the TCR beta cDNA libraries. Approximately 500,000 cDNA molecules were obtained per 1 to 10 million input T cells, so each molecule approximated one T cell. The same protocol used for the earlier healthy control dataset was applied to prepare and sequence the patient libraries. Samples belonging to the same batch were prepared together, multiplexed and sequenced on a shared HiSeq lane. The authors processed their data as follows. MIGEC handled the raw barcoded reads, throwing out single-read molecular identifier groups before consensus assembly and CDR3 extraction. Clonotype tables were post-analysed with VDJtools, normalizing diversity by down-sampling all datasets to the smallest sample size. Repertoire overlap clustering matched CDR3 amino acid but not nucleotide sequences to correct batch-related cross-sample contamination. TCRdb cleaned the public reads at Q25 with fastp, built clones with MiXCR and kept in-frame beta chains. Merged by CDR3 protein, the rows form single entries marked with the most common genes and DNA. These V and J calls derive from TCRdb rather than the authors' analysis. The sample records 800,000 to 950,000 distinct CDR3 sequences, around 50% of which are singletons. The ten largest clones take up under 6% of the sample.

From a lookup of the germline V gene (reference sequence), CDR1 and CDR2 are DFQATT and SNEGSKA. Trimming leaves V shorter by 0 bases and J shorter by 2 bases, with the junction holding 8 bases beyond the gene matches. Inclusive of the bounding cysteine and phenylalanine, the CDR3 is 16 residues long. Just the 48-base CDR3 DNA is kept, in frame starting at base 1. To demonstrate the VDJtools post-analysis software, TCR beta repertoires were profiled from the peripheral blood of more than ten young patients with multiple sclerosis. The multiple sclerosis patients were children and adolescents ranging in age from about 6 to 16 years. Paper-wide results and their limitations: Multiple sclerosis patients had significantly lower normalized Chao1 diversity than controls, a result that suggests substantial peripheral T-cell clonal expansion. The control group was slightly older than the multiple sclerosis patient group. When samples were clustered directly using the F measure, samples prepared in the same batch co-clustered strongly, which prompted a batch-effect correction. Patients showed significantly higher frequencies than controls for 4 or 5 TRBV segments, among them TRBV5-6, TRBV5-1 and TRBV20-1.

Of note for this clonotype: Its antigen remains undetermined. No base quality information exists; no much larger clone differs at one position.

This chain is built from TRBV20-1 and TRBJ2-3; 7 bases in between match TRBD2. The sequencing input was blood. The sequence was collected from a girl between 10 and 17 years old with multiple sclerosis. CDR3 loop: CSARDLGTTHTDTQYF. The DNA is as follows: TGCAGTGCTAGAGATCTCGGGACTACACACACAGATACGCAGTATTTT.